A single sample is the source of the 24 T cell receptor beta chains below, sequenced in a study of OX40 agonist ivuxolimab in advanced cancers. TCRdb's copy holds only in-frame clones and misses some; the assay was immunoSEQ multiplex PCR. Altogether tens of thousands of clones are present, 80% to 90% being singletons, with the ten largest covering about 5%. The sample was CD4+ or CD8+ T cells sorted from blood, taken in a trial of the OX40 agonist ivuxolimab. Source of these receptors: an adult with an advanced solid tumor such as melanoma, head and neck, liver or kidney cancer.

This chain connects TRBV18 to TRBJ2-7, with TRBD1 matching over 10 bases. V shed 5 bases and J 4 bases; nucleotides not matched to a gene: 5. The CDR3 covers 14 residues. The germline gives CDR1 KGHSH, CDR2 LQKENI. Here the CDR3 reads CASSSGQGGYEQYF. The CDR3 region has the DNA TGTGCCAGCTCATCTGGACAGGGGGGATACGAGCAGTACTTC.

This sequence joins TRBV30 and TRBJ2-7; D could derive from TRBD1 or TRBD2 (5 bases each). With 5 bases removed from V and 0 bases from J, the gap between germline ends came to 14 bases. Per the germline V gene, CDR1 is GTSNPN and CDR2 is SVGIG (reference sequence). CDR3 size: 14 residues. CDR3 loop: CAWGRDPSSYEQYF. CDR3 nucleotides: TGTGCCTGGGGAAGGGACCCGAGCTCCTACGAGCAGTACTTC.

The chain carries TRBV4-3 and TRBJ2-1; 13 nucleotides agree with TRBD2. The CDR3 has 15 residues. The trim removed 4 bases at V and 6 bases at J, leaving 3 bases unmatched. CDR1 is LGHNA and CDR2 is YSLEER in the germline V gene. Here the CDR3 reads CASSLTSGRLNEQFF. The CDR3 DNA reads as TGCGCCAGCAGCCTGACTAGCGGGAGGCTCAATGAGCAGTTCTTC.

The chain joins TRBV7-2 to TRBJ2-2; D call uncertain. CDR3 length: 14 amino acids. In germline, CDR1 is SGHTA, CDR2 FQGNSA. V was cut by 5 bases and J by 4 bases, with 11 bases left in between. In DNA, the CDR3 is TGTGCCAGCAGCGTCTCCCATACCACCGGGGAGCTGTTTTTT. Translating gives CASSVSHTTGELFF.

This rearrangement joins TRBV4-1 to TRBJ2-5; D possibly corresponds to TRBD2 (6 bases). Between the trimmed V and J ends, which lost 3 bases and 4 bases, there was a span of 12 bases. Germline CDR1 reads MGHRA; CDR2 reads YSYEKL. The CDR3 extends over 14 amino acids. CDR3 nucleotide sequence: TGCGCCAGCAGCCAGGAGGGGAGTTCAGAGACCCAGTACTTC. Protein sequence: CASSQEGSSETQYF.

The J gene is TRBJ1-5, the V gene TRBV2; 7 bases are a match to TRBD1. The CDR3 totals 21 residues. V lost 4 bases to trimming and J lost 1 base; unmatched junction nucleotides: 22. Germline V lookup: CDR1 SNHLY, CDR2 FYNNEI. The CDR3 DNA is TGTGCCAGCAGTGTATCTTGGGCACAACAGGGGACCCCGAGGAGCAATCAGCCCCAGCATTTT. Protein: CASSVSWAQQGTPRSNQPQHF.

The rearrangement uses TRBV11-2 and TRBJ2-7; D is unresolved. The CDR3 spans 13 residues. The ends were cut back, 1 base at V and 6 bases at J, with 10 bases in the middle. Looked up from germline, CDR1 is SGHAT and CDR2 is FQNNGV. CDR3 DNA sequence: TGTGCCAGCAGCTTAGTCGGTACCCCCGAGCAGTACTTC. Translated: CASSLVGTPEQYF.

The J gene is TRBJ1-1, the V gene TRBV6-5; 7 bases align to TRBD1. After removal of 6 bases from V and 0 bases from J, the junction contained 4 bases not matched to a gene. Looked up from germline, CDR1 is MNHEY and CDR2 is SVGAGI. This CDR3 region has 14 residues. The CDR3 DNA sequence: TGTGCCAGCAGCAAGGGACAGTTGAACACTGAAGCTTTCTTT. This sequence encodes CASSKGQLNTEAFF.

CDR3 amino acids: CASSKVTEREAFF. DNA of the CDR3: TGTGCCAGCAGCAAAGTAACAGAACGTGAAGCTTTCTTT. The chain uses TRBV21-1 and TRBJ1-1; whether TRBD1, the table's D call, matches the DNA was not checked. TRBV21-1 is designated a pseudogene. This CDR3 comprises 13 residues.

This clone was recorded many times. V is TRBV29-1 and J is TRBJ1-1, with D unresolved. The CDR3 extends over 14 amino acids. CDR1 is SQVTM, CDR2 ANQGSEA, per germline. V gave up 6 bases and J gave up 4 bases, with 18 bases separating them. The CDR3 region is CSVQLDTPGTEAFF. The CDR3 DNA sequence: TGCAGCGTCCAGCTTGACACTCCGGGCACTGAAGCTTTCTTT.

The chain joins TRBV6-5 to TRBJ2-7; D is undetermined. Germline lookup yields CDR1 MNHEY and CDR2 SVGAGI. The CDR3 sequence is 14 residues long. V lost 0 bases and J 2 bases, leaving 8 bases between the germline ends. CDR3 loop: CASSYSPWPYEQYF. The CDR3 coding sequence is TGTGCCAGCAGTTACTCGCCCTGGCCCTACGAGCAGTACTTC.

This chain joins TRBV7-2 and TRBJ1-4, with D uncertain. Germline-derived CDR1 and CDR2 are SGHTA and FQGNSA. V was pared by 5 bases and J by 3 bases, with 10 bases between. This CDR3 comprises 14 residues. This CDR3 is CASSPYLANEKLFF. CDR3 nucleotides: TGTGCCAGCAGCCCGTATTTAGCTAATGAAAAACTGTTTTTT.

The gene calls are TRBV30 and TRBJ1-3; perhaps TRBD1 as D (5 bases). Germline lookup yields CDR1 GTSNPN and CDR2 SVGIG (reference sequence). The germline V and J ends were trimmed by 2 bases and 0 bases, with 11 bases remaining between them. CDR3 length: 15 amino acids. The CDR3 region is CAWSSAGTSGNTIYF. In DNA form, the CDR3 reads TGTGCCTGGAGTAGTGCCGGGACCTCTGGAAACACCATATATTTT.

This clone was observed a single time. The rearrangement joins TRBV2 to TRBJ1-3; D gene uncertain. The CDR3 is 14 amino acids. Germline-derived CDR1 and CDR2 are SNHLY and FYNNEI. Trimming shortened V by 1 base and J by 6 bases, and 10 bases separated the two germline ends. This CDR3 reads CASSEVTDENTIYF. Written as DNA, the CDR3 is TGTGCCAGCAGTGAAGTAACTGACGAAAACACCATATATTTT.

This chain connects TRBV2 to TRBJ2-1; D might be TRBD2 (5 bases). CDR1 and CDR2 (germline): SNHLY, FYNNEI. V gave up 3 bases and J gave up 4 bases, with 7 bases separating them. The CDR3 is 13 amino acids. In nucleotides, the CDR3 is TGTGCCAGCAGTGATGACTATTACAATGAGCAGTTCTTC. As protein: CASSDDYYNEQFF.

The chain carries TRBV18 and TRBJ2-1, with 10 bases identical to TRBD2. CDR3 size: 17 residues. V shed 4 bases and J 7 bases; nucleotides not matched to a gene: 13. Germline CDR1 KGHSH, CDR2 LQKENI. CDR3 sequence reads: CASSLLLLAGVSNEQFF. The CDR3 nucleotides are TGTGCCAGCTCACTCCTACTCCTAGCGGGAGTTAGTAATGAGCAGTTCTTC.

The V call is TRBV27, the J call TRBJ2-1; TRBD2 agrees at 10 bases. The CDR3 extends over 15 amino acids. Per the germline V gene, CDR1 is MNHEY and CDR2 is SMNVEV (reference sequence). Trimming cost V 7 bases and J 6 bases; bases outside gene matches: 9. The chain's CDR3 is CASTRAGGIFNEQFF. CDR3 sequence (DNA): TGTGCCAGCACTAGAGCGGGGGGGATTTTCAATGAGCAGTTCTTC.

The chain joins TRBV14 to TRBJ1-2, with 9 positions matching TRBD1. Germline V gene lookup returns CDR1 SGHDN and CDR2 FVKESK. The CDR3 contains 18 residues. V shed 4 bases and J 3 bases; nucleotides not matched to a gene: 15. The CDR3 DNA sequence: TGTGCCAGCAGCCGCAGAAGCCAGGACAGGGGATTTGACTATGGCTACACCTTC. This encodes CASSRRSQDRGFDYGYTF.

This chain connects TRBV18 to TRBJ1-3; D remains unclear. Per the germline V gene, CDR1 is KGHSH and CDR2 is LQKENI. Trimming cost V 0 bases and J 0 bases, with 6 bases left between them. CDR3 size: 15 residues. This CDR3 reads CASSPPDDSGNTIYF. CDR3 sequence (DNA): TGTGCCAGCTCACCACCGGATGACTCTGGAAACACCATATATTTT.

This clone occurred a few times. The chain is built from TRBV27 and TRBJ2-7; tentatively, D is TRBD1 (5 bases). The germline gives CDR1 MNHEY, CDR2 SMNVEV (reference sequence). The CDR3 extends over 12 amino acids. V was pared by 5 bases and J by 5 bases, with 10 bases between. CDR3 nucleotide sequence: TGTGCCAGCAGTCAGACAGCTCACGAGCAGTACTTC. Protein product: CASSQTAHEQYF.

V and J are TRBV6-6 and TRBJ2-2; D not resolved. V was clipped by 2 bases and J by 5 bases, with 3 bases between them. The length of the CDR3 is 12 residues. Germline values: CDR1 MNHNY, CDR2 SVGAGI (reference sequence). The CDR3 DNA follows: TGTGCCAGCAGTTACAGGACCGGGGAGCTGTTTTTT. This encodes CASSYRTGELFF.

J is TRBJ1-2 and V is TRBV5-4; D is unclear. CDR1 is SGHNT, CDR2 YYREEE, per germline (reference sequence). V was cut by 3 bases and J by 8 bases, with 17 bases left in between. This CDR3 is 14 amino acids long. The CDR3 here is CASSYDRGGYGYTF. CDR3 DNA sequence: TGTGCCAGCAGCTACGATAGAGGAGGGTACGGCTACACCTTC.

This chain uses TRBV5-1 with TRBJ1-2; D is unresolved. This CDR3 region has 12 residues. Trimming removed 5 bases from V and 3 bases from J, with 8 bases in between. Per germline, CDR1 SGHRS and CDR2 YFSETQ. The CDR3 reads CASRREDYGYTF. CDR3 in DNA: TGCGCCAGCAGGAGAGAGGACTATGGCTACACCTTC.

V gene TRBV5-5 combines with J gene TRBJ1-2; D uncertain. The CDR3 extends over 15 amino acids. V was clipped by 0 bases and J by 4 bases, with 13 bases between them. CDR1 and CDR2 from the germline V gene are SGHKS and YYEKEE (reference sequence). The CDR3 region is CASSLVSTVRYGYTF. CDR3 nucleotides: TGTGCCAGCAGCTTGGTGTCGACGGTACGCTATGGCTACACCTTC.